The 32 T cell receptor beta chains reported below all come from one sample, sequenced in a study of regulatory T cells in long-lasting Graves disease. Time point reported: persistent/refractory GD, antithyroid drugs over 5 years with positive TRAb. The TCR library used RNA extracted from PBMCs. The TCR beta library used iRepertoire HTBI primers with Arm-PCR amplification of CDR3. One entry per CDR3 protein results from TCRdb running MiXCR on the multiplex PCR reads. The profile covers around 400,000 distinct CDR3 sequences, with 23% appearing a single time and approximately 27% taken by the ten largest. The sequencing here drew on peripheral blood mononuclear cells (PBMCs), taken when the disease was refractory, from a patient treated with antithyroid drugs. The receptors were gathered from a woman aged 40-49 years with Graves disease.

V gene TRBV20-1 combines with J gene TRBJ2-7, with unresolved D. V was pared by 0 bases and J by 3 bases, with 6 bases between. This CDR3 has 12 residues. The germline V gene encodes CDR1 DFQATT and CDR2 SNEGSKA (reference sequence). For the CDR3, the DNA is TGCAGTGCTAGAGAGACTGACTACGAGCAGTACTTC. Protein: CSARETDYEQYF.

This clonotype was detected ten times or more. Here the CDR3 DNA reads TGTGCCAGCAGCCCCCTGGACAGTCCCCAAGAGACCCAGTACTTC. It encodes CASSPLDSPQETQYF. V gene TRBV28 combines with J gene TRBJ2-5; a weak D match, TRBD1 (6 bases). V was trimmed by 6 bases and J by 1 base, leaving 15 bases between them. This CDR3 is built from 15 residues. Germline V gene data show CDR1 as MDHEN and CDR2 as SYDVKM.

J is TRBJ1-2 and V is TRBV9; unclear D gene. V was shortened by 0 bases and J by 6 bases, with 12 bases between the two germline ends. In germline, CDR1 is SGDLS, CDR2 YYNGEE. The CDR3 is 14 residues long. CDR3: CASSVGYGSDGYTF. In DNA, the CDR3 is TGTGCCAGCAGCGTAGGTTACGGGTCGGATGGCTACACCTTC.

This clonotype was picked up many times. The J gene is TRBJ2-5, the V gene TRBV7-8, with 7 bases fitting TRBD2. This CDR3 has 15 residues. Germline-derived CDR1 and CDR2 are SGHVS and FQNEAQ. V shed 7 bases, J shed 3 bases, and the junction held 11 bases outside the gene matches. The CDR3 spells CASNQVLSGEETQYF. CDR3 sequence (DNA): TGTGCCAGCAACCAAGTACTGAGCGGGGAAGAGACCCAGTACTTC.

On this clonotype itself: A much larger clone is a single base away; this may be a read error. The CDR3 does not close with the conserved phenylalanine or tryptophan, likely indicating a read error. This rearrangement joins TRBV27 to TRBJ2-7, with TRBD2 identical over 11 bases. Germline loops: CDR1 MNHEY, CDR2 SMNVEV (reference sequence). The CDR3 extends over 15 amino acids. Losses at the gene ends were 4 bases for V and 2 bases for J; bases not matched to a gene: 4. The CDR3 reads CASSSLAGGTYEQYS. CDR3 coding DNA: TGTGCCAGCAGTTCTCTAGCGGGAGGAACCTACGAGCAGTACTCC.

In the case of this clonotype: The missing conserved phenylalanine or tryptophan at the end of this CDR3 makes a read error likely. J is TRBJ1-1 and V is TRBV10-3, with TRBD1 as a possible D gene (6 bases). This CDR3 comprises 13 residues. Germline V gene data show CDR1 as ENHRY and CDR2 as SYGVKD. Deletions cut 4 bases from V and 1 base from J, with 7 bases between. CDR3 loop: CAISVQGNTEAFS. CDR3 coding DNA: TGTGCCATCAGTGTACAGGGGAACACTGAAGCTTTCTCT.

There are a few counts of this clonotype. Possible read error: a much larger clone is one base away. The V call is TRBV28, the J call TRBJ2-7; D uncertain. CDR3 length equals 11 residues. The V gene's germline CDR1 is MDHEN and CDR2 SYDVKM. The germline V and J ends were trimmed by 3 bases and 10 bases, with 10 bases remaining between them. The CDR3 is CASSFRPAQYF. DNA for the CDR3: TGTGCCAGCAGTTTCCGACCAGCCCAGTACTTC. The variable domain in full, with the rest retrieved from reference TRBV28 and TRBJ2-7, is DVKVTQSSRYLVKRTGEKVFLECVQDMDHENMFWYRQDPGLGLRLIYFSYDVKMKEKGDIPEGYSVSREKKERFSLILESASTNQTSMYLCASSFRPAQYFGPGTRLTVT.

This clonotype has only one observation. This chain joins TRBV6-2 or TRBV6-3 and TRBJ2-2; 7 bases map to TRBD2. The CDR3 contains 12 residues. The ends lost 8 bases at V and 7 bases at J; junction bases unmatched: 4. Germline loops: CDR1 MNHEY, CDR2 SVGEGT. DNA for the CDR3: TGTGCCAGCGGGAGGGCGGGCGGGGAGCTGTTTTTT. This codes for CASGRAGGELFF.

The sample holds a few counts of this clonotype. This rearrangement joins TRBV3-1 to TRBJ1-1; no definite D call. Germline assignment: CDR1 LGHDT and CDR2 YNNKEL (reference sequence). This CDR3 comprises 12 residues. The V gene lost 1 base and the J gene lost 10 bases, with 10 bases spanning the gap. The CDR3 nucleotides read TGTGCCAGCAGCCAAGCCCGAACGGGAGCTTTCTTT. Encoded protein: CASSQARTGAFF.

This clonotype was recorded many times. This chain joins TRBV11-1 and TRBJ2-7; 8 nucleotides align to TRBD2. CDR1 is SGHAT, CDR2 FQDESV, per germline (reference sequence). This CDR3 is 14 amino acids long. The V and J ends lost 10 bases and 6 bases, in that order; junction bases with no gene match: 14. The CDR3 nucleotides are TGTGCCACTCGGAGAGGAGCGGGAGAAGGCGAGCAGTACTTC. This sequence encodes CATRRGAGEGEQYF.

About this clonotype: Its ends do not fully match the called genes, so a read error is possible. This chain uses TRBV11-2 with TRBJ2-7; 11 bases match TRBD2. Germline lookup yields CDR1 SGHAT and CDR2 FQNNGV. The CDR3 spans 15 residues. The CDR3: CASSPSGLAGDEQCF. CDR3 in DNA: TGTGCCAGCAGCCCATCAGGACTAGCGGGTGACGAGCAGTGCTTC.

The chain has TRBV19 and TRBJ1-1, with 7 bases lining up with TRBD1. CDR1 LNHDA and CDR2 SQIVND come from the germline V gene (reference sequence). The CDR3 is made up of 12 amino acids. Trimming cost V 6 bases and J 7 bases; bases outside gene matches: 5. The CDR3 loop is CASRPGTVEAFF. DNA of the CDR3: TGTGCCAGTAGACCAGGGACAGTTGAAGCTTTCTTT.

The J gene is TRBJ1-5, the V gene TRBV20-1; no definite D call. Germline assignment: CDR1 DFQATT and CDR2 SNEGSKA (reference sequence). CDR3 length equals 14 residues. Between the trimmed V and J ends, which lost 3 bases and 0 bases, there was a span of 9 bases. As DNA, the CDR3 is TGCAGTGCTAGTCACATGTATAGCAATCAGCCCCAGCATTTT. Translation gives CSASHMYSNQPQHF.

The chain couples TRBV7-9 to TRBJ1-4, with 8 bases identical to TRBD1. Germline-derived CDR1 and CDR2 are SEHNR and FQNEAQ (reference sequence). The CDR3 length is 16 residues. V lost 3 bases and J lost 14; bases outside the gene matches: 17. CDR3 amino acids: CASSFGQGMWSGYLFF. DNA of the CDR3: TGTGCCAGCAGCTTCGGACAGGGTATGTGGTCTGGATACCTGTTTTTT.

This clonotype was detected only a few times. The gene calls are TRBV28 and TRBJ1-5; D may be TRBD1 (5 bases). The CDR3 runs 14 residues. Germline V gene sequence: CDR1 MDHEN, CDR2 SYDVKM. V lost 6 bases, J lost 4 bases, and 13 bases lay in between. CDR3 bases: TGTGCCAGCAGCATCATGGGGGGTAATCAGCCCCAGCATTTT. As protein: CASSIMGGNQPQHF.

V is TRBV19 and J is TRBJ1-6; 11 nucleotides align to TRBD1. The J segment lost 4 bases and the V segment lost 6 bases, leaving 5 bases of the junction unmatched. This CDR3 region has 16 residues. The germline gives CDR1 LNHDA, CDR2 SQIVND (reference sequence). CDR3 nucleotide sequence: TGTGCCAGTAGCACGGACAGGGGGCGATATAATTCACCCCTCCACTTT. Translated: CASSTDRGRYNSPLHF.

Notes on this clonotype: The junction does not match germline at one end; this may be a read error. The rearrangement joins TRBV30 to TRBJ1-1, with no clear D. The CDR3 has 13 residues. Looked up from germline, CDR1 is GTSNPN and CDR2 is SVGIG (reference sequence). CDR3 nucleotides: TGTGCCTGGGGTGTTTTATATGGTAGCCAAGCTTTCTTT. It yields the protein CAWGVLYGSQAFF.

At least ten counts were recorded for this clonotype. This chain uses TRBV12-3 or TRBV12-4 with TRBJ2-5; D is perhaps TRBD2 (5 bases). The CDR3 sequence is 16 residues long. The V end lost 4 bases, the J end lost 4 bases, and 19 bases lay between the germline ends. CDR3 region: CASSSVSAVGIETQYF. CDR3 nucleotides: TGTGCCAGCAGTTCTGTTTCAGCGGTGGGGATAGAGACCCAGTACTTC.

At least ten counts were recorded for this clonotype. Germline is not matched at one junction end, which may reflect a read error. The J gene is TRBJ2-7, the V gene TRBV20-1, with 7 bases identical to TRBD1. The CDR3 consists of 11 residues. Germline V gene sequence: CDR1 DFQATT, CDR2 SNEGSKA (reference sequence). The CDR3 region is CSAREGDSPSF. The CDR3 coding sequence is TGCAGTGCTAGAGAGGGGGACAGCCCGTCTTTC.

This clonotype was detected a few times. The chain has TRBV20-1 and TRBJ2-7; D is undetermined. From germline, CDR1 is DFQATT and CDR2 SNEGSKA (reference sequence). The CDR3 is 13 amino acids. Trimming took 3 bases from V and 4 from J, leaving 13 bases between them. This CDR3 is CSASQAMLYEQYF. CDR3 DNA: TGCAGTGCTAGCCAGGCTATGTTGTACGAGCAGTACTTC.

There are a few counts of this clonotype. The rearrangement links TRBV2 to TRBJ2-5, with D unclear. Trimming cost V 6 bases and J 2 bases, with 16 bases left between them. The CDR3 covers 15 residues. Per germline, CDR1 SNHLY and CDR2 FYNNEI. The chain's CDR3 is CASSLIRTQQETQYF. CDR3 DNA sequence: TGTGCCAGCAGCTTAATTCGGACGCAGCAAGAGACCCAGTACTTC. Full variable domain (missing parts from reference TRBV2 and TRBJ2-5): EPEVTQTPSHQVTQMGQEVILRCVPISNHLYFYWYRQILGQKVEFLVSFYNNEISEKSEIFDDQFSVERPDGSNFTLKIRSTKLEDSAMYFCASSLIRTQQETQYFGPGTRLLVL.

The chain recombines TRBV27 with TRBJ2-2; D unclear. CDR1 MNHEY and CDR2 SMNVEV come from the germline V gene (reference sequence). There are 13 residues in the CDR3. Trimming removed 1 base from V and 6 bases from J, with 6 bases in between. The CDR3, as DNA: TGTGCCAGCAGTTTATACAGAGCCGGGGAGCTGTTTTTT. Translating gives CASSLYRAGELFF.

The rearrangement joins TRBV6-1 to TRBJ2-2; D is possibly TRBD2 (5 bases). With 3 bases removed from V and 3 bases from J, the gap between germline ends came to 14 bases. The CDR3 is made up of 16 amino acids. Germline values: CDR1 MNHNS, CDR2 SASEGT. The chain's CDR3 is CASSDFGFGDTGELFF. Written as DNA, the CDR3 is TGTGCCAGCAGTGACTTCGGGTTCGGGGACACCGGGGAGCTGTTTTTT.

This clonotype showed up many times. The rearrangement links TRBV12-3 or TRBV12-4 to TRBJ2-7; 7 bases line up with TRBD2. V lost 1 base and J lost 0; bases outside the gene matches: 3. The CDR3 is 15 amino acids. This chain's CDR3 is CASSLEAGASYEQYF. The CDR3 DNA follows: TGTGCCAGCAGTTTAGAGGCGGGAGCCTCCTACGAGCAGTACTTC.

This clonotype was detected ten times or more. The V and J genes are TRBV28 and TRBJ2-1, with 7 bases identical to TRBD2. Germline V gives CDR1 MDHEN, CDR2 SYDVKM. J lost 2 bases, V lost 5 bases, and 12 bases had no gene match. The CDR3 has 17 amino acids. The CDR3 DNA sequence: TGTGCCAGCAGTGACAGCGGGGATCGAGGGGCCTACAATGAGCAGTTCTTC. It codes for CASSDSGDRGAYNEQFF.

V usage is TRBV20-1 and J usage is TRBJ2-7, with D tentatively TRBD2 (5 bases). V dropped 0 bases and J dropped 3 bases, with 15 bases sitting between them. Germline loops: CDR1 DFQATT, CDR2 SNEGSKA (reference sequence). There are 15 residues in the CDR3. The CDR3 is CSARDPDWYGYEQYF. CDR3 bases: TGCAGTGCTAGAGATCCGGACTGGTACGGCTACGAGCAGTACTTC.

This clonotype has only a few counts. The V and J genes are TRBV5-1 and TRBJ2-7, with D possibly being TRBD2 (6 bases). V lost 2 bases and J 4 bases, leaving 13 bases between the germline ends. Germline values: CDR1 SGHRS, CDR2 YFSETQ. The CDR3 consists of 14 residues. The CDR3 region is CASSFVGEAYEQYF. The DNA for the CDR3 is TGCGCCAGCAGCTTTGTAGGGGAGGCGTACGAGCAGTACTTC.

This clonotype is a singleton in its sample. The V gene is TRBV4-1, the J gene TRBJ1-4, with 8 bases matching TRBD1. CDR3 length: 15 residues. V dropped 10 bases and J dropped 5; count of bases not matched to a gene: 12. Germline V gene sequence: CDR1 MGHRA, CDR2 YSYEKL. The CDR3 sequence: CATKRQGLGNEKLFF. CDR3 nucleotide sequence: TGCGCCACCAAAAGACAGGGGTTGGGGAATGAAAAACTGTTTTTT.

This clonotype was seen many times. This chain connects TRBV6-1 to TRBJ1-1; no firm D call. This CDR3 has 14 amino acids. Germline assignment: CDR1 MNHNS and CDR2 SASEGT. The V gene lost 6 bases and the J gene lost 0 bases, with 11 bases spanning the gap. The CDR3 region is CASSPYLMNTEAFF. The CDR3 DNA follows: TGTGCCAGCAGCCCTTACCTGATGAACACTGAAGCTTTCTTT.

This clonotype was observed a few times. This chain joins TRBV12-3 or TRBV12-4 and TRBJ1-5; 9 bases line up with TRBD1. The J call may be in error: the DNA end matches TRBJ2-3 better. This CDR3 comprises 14 residues. Here the CDR3 reads CASSEDRGFKPQYF. CDR3 nucleotides: TGTGCCAGCAGTGAGGACAGGGGATTTAAGCCCCAGTATTTT.

The J gene is TRBJ2-2, the V gene TRBV5-1; TRBD1 matches 7 bases. The CDR3 sequence is 16 residues long. The ends lost 2 bases at V and 1 base at J; junction bases unmatched: 5. Germline V CDR1 and CDR2: SGHRS, YFSETQ. CDR3 in amino acids: CASSFSGTVNTGELFF. As DNA, the CDR3 is TGCGCCAGCAGCTTCTCCGGGACAGTGAACACCGGGGAGCTGTTTTTT.

This clonotype was found many times. This sequence joins TRBV10-3 and TRBJ2-7, with TRBD1 matching 10 bases. This CDR3 contains 15 residues. Germline V gene data show CDR1 as ENHRY and CDR2 as SYGVKD. Unmatched junction bases numbered 7, after V lost 2 bases and J lost 6 bases. This CDR3 reads CAISEGTGEEIEQYF. The CDR3 coding sequence is TGTGCCATCAGTGAGGGGACAGGGGAGGAAATCGAGCAGTACTTC.